This entry concerns a single TCR beta chain. The junction departs from germline at one end; a sequencing error may be responsible. This sample includes further DNA sequences coding for the same CDR3. CDR1 is SGHTS and CDR2 is YDEGEE in the germline V gene. This CDR3 is 18 amino acids long. The data belong to a study of control samples from healthy donors and cancer patients. The method was immunoSEQ multiplex PCR; TCRdb's version includes in-frame clones alone and lacks a portion of them. The repertoire includes 85,000 to 100,000 clones, more than 75% of them detected once, and 1.5% to 2% sits in the top ten.

The rearrangement uses TRBV5-8 and TRBJ2-2, with TRBD1 identical over 7 bases. Sequencing was carried out using blood. This TCR was sampled from a man between 60 and 75 years old in good health. DNA of the CDR3: TGTGCCAGCAGCTTGCATCGGCCCGAGACAGGGTTTGCCGGAGAGCTGTTTTTT. As protein: CASSLHRPETGFAGELFF.